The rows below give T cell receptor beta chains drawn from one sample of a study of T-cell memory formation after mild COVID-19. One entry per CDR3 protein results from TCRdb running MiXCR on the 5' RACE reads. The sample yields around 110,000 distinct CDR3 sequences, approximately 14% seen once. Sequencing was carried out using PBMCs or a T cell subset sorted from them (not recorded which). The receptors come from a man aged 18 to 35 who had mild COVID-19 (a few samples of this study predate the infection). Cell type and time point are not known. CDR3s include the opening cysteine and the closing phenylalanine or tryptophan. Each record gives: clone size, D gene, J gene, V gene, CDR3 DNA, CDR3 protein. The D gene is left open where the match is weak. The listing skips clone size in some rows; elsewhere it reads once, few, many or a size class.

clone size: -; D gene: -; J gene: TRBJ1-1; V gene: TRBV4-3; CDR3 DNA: TGCGCCAGCAGCCAAGATCTAGGCAGTTCGTTCACTGAAGCTTTCTTT; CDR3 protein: CASSQDLGSSFTEAFF
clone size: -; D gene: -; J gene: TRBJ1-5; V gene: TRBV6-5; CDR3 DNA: TGTGCCAGCAGTTACGGCGGGGGGAGCAATCAGCCCCAGCATTTT; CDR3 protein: CASSYGGGSNQPQHF
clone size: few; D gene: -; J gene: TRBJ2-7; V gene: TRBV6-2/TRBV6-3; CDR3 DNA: TGTGCCAGCAGCCTGGTGGGGGCTTCTTACGAGCAGTACTTC; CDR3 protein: CASSLVGASYEQYF
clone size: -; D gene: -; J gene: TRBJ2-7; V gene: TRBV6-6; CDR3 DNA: TGTGCCAGCAGCCCTCGACAGAGGATGTACGCGCAGTACTTC; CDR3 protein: CASSPRQRMYAQYF
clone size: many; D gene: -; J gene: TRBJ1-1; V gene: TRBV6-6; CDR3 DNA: TGTGCCAGCAGTTACTCGTTCCCCGATCTCTACACTGAAGCTTTCTTT; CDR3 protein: CASSYSFPDLYTEAFF
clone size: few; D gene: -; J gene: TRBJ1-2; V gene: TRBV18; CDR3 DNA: TGTGCCAGCTCACCACCCCTTGAGAATGGCTACACCTTC; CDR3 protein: CASSPPLENGYTF
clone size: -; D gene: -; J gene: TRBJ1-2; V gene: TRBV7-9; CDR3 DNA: TGTGCCAGCAGCCCCCCACGGGGGGCAGCAATCTATGGCTACACCTTC; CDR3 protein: CASSPPRGAAIYGYTF
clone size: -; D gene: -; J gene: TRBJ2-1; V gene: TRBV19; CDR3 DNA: TGTGCCAGTAGTATAGGTTCAGGGAATGAGCAGTTCTTC; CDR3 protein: CASSIGSGNEQFF
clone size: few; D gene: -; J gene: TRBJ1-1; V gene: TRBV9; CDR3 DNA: TGTGCCAGCAGCGTAGTCGGTTCGAGGAACACTGAAGCTTTCTTT; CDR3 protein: CASSVVGSRNTEAFF
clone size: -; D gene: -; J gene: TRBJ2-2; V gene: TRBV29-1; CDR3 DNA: TGCAGCGTTCGGTGGTCCGCAGATTACTTGAACACCGGGGAGCTGTTTTTT; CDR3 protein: CSVRWSADYLNTGELFF
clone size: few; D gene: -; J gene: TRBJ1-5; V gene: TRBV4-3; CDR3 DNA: TGCGCCAGCAGCCCCCTTCTGGGGGAGAATCAGCCCCAGCATTTT; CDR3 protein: CASSPLLGENQPQHF
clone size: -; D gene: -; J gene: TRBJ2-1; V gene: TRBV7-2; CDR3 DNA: TGTGCCAGCAGCTACCCGGGGCTAGCTCCCTCCTACAATGAGCAGTTCTTC; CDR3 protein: CASSYPGLAPSYNEQFF
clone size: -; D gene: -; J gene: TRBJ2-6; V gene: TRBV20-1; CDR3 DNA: TGCAGTGCTACCCGCGGCAACACCGCCTCTGGGGCCAACGTCCTGACTTTC; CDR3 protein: CSATRGNTASGANVLTF
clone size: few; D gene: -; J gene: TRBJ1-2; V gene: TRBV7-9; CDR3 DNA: TGTGCCAGCAGACTCAAAGGGGGAAACCATGGCTACACCTTC; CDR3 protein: CASRLKGGNHGYTF
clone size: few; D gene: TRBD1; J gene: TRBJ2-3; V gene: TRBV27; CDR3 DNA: TGTGCCAGCAGCCCCGGGACAGGGGCGACAGATACGCAGTATTTT; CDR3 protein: CASSPGTGATDTQYF